The present entry profiles one T cell receptor beta chain with its context. In this sample, this clone turned up once. There is no known antigen for this receptor. No much larger clone exists at a distance of one base, and base qualities are not known. TCRbeta CDR3 regions were amplified from genomic DNA using the immunoSEQ Assay, a bias-controlled multiplex PCR. On the study's bioinformatics: The number of nucleated cells in each sample was estimated from the amplification of reference gene primers within the assay. To quantify the absolute abundance of each unique TCRbeta CDR3 rearrangement, sequence reads were collapsed and filtered. For each sample, productive Simpson clonality was calculated by taking the square root of Simpson's diversity index across productive rearrangements. This immuneACCESS table, as held by TCRdb, lists in-frame sequences with V and J called but not all clones. Of the missing ones, under half trace to an unresolved V gene in checked studies; the others have no known cause. V and J calls and clone size follow that table, whereas D and trimming were derived from the DNA. The table for this sample lists some 180,000 clones; under 90% of them were counted only once. The biggest ten clones account for approximately 7% of the sample.

The source of the sample is a study of blood T cell repertoires in COVID-19 (dated by TCRdb to 2020 to 2021). Notes on the research overall: Collaborator samples came from the United States, Italy and Spain and covered acute and convalescent phases of COVID-19. The material from the prospective study consisted of cDNA or gDNA derived from T cells, B-cell-depleted T cells, or PBMCs. The dataset comprised deeply sampled blood TCRbeta repertoires from subjects exposed to, actively infected with, or recovered from COVID-19. The repertoires were made available in a free public database intended to serve as a resource for research on the immune response to SARS-CoV-2. The samples were drawn from the first 160 participants of the ongoing ImmuneRACE study and from 1,254 subjects provided by 6 global collaborators. The sample metadata nearly always contained a de-identified subject ID, COVID-19 status, age in years and sex. Where HLA class I and class II types were available, the types were taken from metadata supplied by the sample provider, not from assay-based typing.

Summary of the overall study and its limitations: Clinical and demographic metadata were provided uncurated, with the amount varying by source and participant.

From the cysteine up to the phenylalanine, the CDR3 has a length of 13 residues. CDR3 DNA only is kept here, 39 bases in frame from base 1. The junction shows trimming of 4 bases on V and 0 bases on J, plus 7 bases between the germline ends. CDR1 and CDR2 (LGHDT, YNNKEL) derive from the germline V gene (reference sequence). Whole blood was collected in K2EDTA tubes by collaborating institutions according to the institutions' own protocols. For TCRbeta analysis, collaborators shipped samples in one of three forms: frozen whole blood, isolated PBMCs, or DNA extracted from either of those sample types.

The receptor was derived from a human donor in a cohort sampled during active COVID-19. The chain employs TRBV3-1 (or the pseudogene TRBV3-2) and TRBJ2-7, with a weak D call of TRBD2 (5 bases match). Sequenced: peripheral blood. The CDR3 here reads CASSPGVSYEQYF. The bases read TGTGCCAGCAGCCCCGGGGTCTCCTACGAGCAGTACTTC.